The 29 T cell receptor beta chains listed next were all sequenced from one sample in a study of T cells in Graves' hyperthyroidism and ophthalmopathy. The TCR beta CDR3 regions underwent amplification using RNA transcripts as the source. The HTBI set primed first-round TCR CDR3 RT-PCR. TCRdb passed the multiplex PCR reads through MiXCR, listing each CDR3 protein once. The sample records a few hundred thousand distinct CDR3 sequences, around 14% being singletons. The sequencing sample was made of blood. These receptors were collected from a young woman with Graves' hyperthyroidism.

The CDR3 DNA reads as TGTGCCAGCAGCTTAGGTAGCGGGAGGAATAGTTGGAATGAGCAGTTCTTC. It specifies CASSLGSGRNSWNEQFF. V and J are TRBV7-2 and TRBJ2-1; 10 bases align to TRBD2. V was clipped by 1 base and J by 7 bases; unmatched bases: 10. Germline assignment: CDR1 SGHTA and CDR2 FQGNSA. The CDR3 is 17 amino acids.

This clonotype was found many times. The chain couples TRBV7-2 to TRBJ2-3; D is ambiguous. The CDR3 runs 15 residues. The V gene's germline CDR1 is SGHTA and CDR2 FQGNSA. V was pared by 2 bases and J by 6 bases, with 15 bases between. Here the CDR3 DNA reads TGTGCCAGCAGCTTACGTTTAGGTGGAGCCGATACGCAGTATTTT. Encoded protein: CASSLRLGGADTQYF.

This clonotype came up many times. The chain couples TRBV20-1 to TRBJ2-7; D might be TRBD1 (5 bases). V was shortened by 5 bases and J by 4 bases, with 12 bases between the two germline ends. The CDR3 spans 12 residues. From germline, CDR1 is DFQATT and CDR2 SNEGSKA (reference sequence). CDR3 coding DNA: TGCAGTGCTCGTACTCAGGGATACGAGCAGTACTTC. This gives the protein CSARTQGYEQYF.

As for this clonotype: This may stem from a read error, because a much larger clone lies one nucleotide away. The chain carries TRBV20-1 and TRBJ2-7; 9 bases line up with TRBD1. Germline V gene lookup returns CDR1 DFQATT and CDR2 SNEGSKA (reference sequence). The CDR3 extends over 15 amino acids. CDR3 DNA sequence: TGCAGTGTCCAGCTCGCCGGGACAGGGTCTAGCGAGCAGCACTTC. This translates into CSVQLAGTGSSEQHF.

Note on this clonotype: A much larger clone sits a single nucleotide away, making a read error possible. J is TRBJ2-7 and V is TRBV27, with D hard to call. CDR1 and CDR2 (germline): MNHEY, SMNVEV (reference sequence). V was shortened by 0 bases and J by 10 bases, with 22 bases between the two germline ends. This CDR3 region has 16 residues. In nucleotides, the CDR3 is TGTGCCAGCAGTTTATCAGCGCCGACCCCGCGTTGGGATCAGTACTTC. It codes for CASSLSAPTPRWDQYF.

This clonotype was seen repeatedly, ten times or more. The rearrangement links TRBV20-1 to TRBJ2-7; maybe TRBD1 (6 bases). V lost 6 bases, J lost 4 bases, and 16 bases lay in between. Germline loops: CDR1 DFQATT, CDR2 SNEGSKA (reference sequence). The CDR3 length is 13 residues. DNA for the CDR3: TGCAGTGCCGAACAGGGAGTAGGGTACGAGCAGTACTTC. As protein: CSAEQGVGYEQYF.

Here the CDR3 DNA reads TGTGCCAGCAGCTTAAGCAGGGGGCCCTATGGCTACACCTTC. This encodes CASSLSRGPYGYTF. The chain links TRBV7-9 to TRBJ1-2; 8 positions agree with TRBD1. This CDR3 comprises 14 residues. After removal of 2 bases from V and 4 bases from J, the junction contained 3 bases not matched to a gene. Germline V lookup: CDR1 SEHNR, CDR2 FQNEAQ (reference sequence).

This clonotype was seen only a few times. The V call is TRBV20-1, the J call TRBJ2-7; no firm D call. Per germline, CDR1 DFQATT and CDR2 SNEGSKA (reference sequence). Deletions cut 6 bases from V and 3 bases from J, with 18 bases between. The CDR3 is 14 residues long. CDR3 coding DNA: TGCAGTGCGGCGGAGAACTACCAAGGCTACGAGCAGTACTTC. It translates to CSAAENYQGYEQYF.

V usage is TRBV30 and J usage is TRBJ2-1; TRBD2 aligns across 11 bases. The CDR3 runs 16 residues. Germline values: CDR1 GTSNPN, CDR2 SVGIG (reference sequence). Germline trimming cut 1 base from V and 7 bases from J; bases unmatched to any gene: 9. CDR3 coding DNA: TGTGCCTGGAGTGCGAGGGCTAGCGGGAGGTGGAATGAGCAGTTCTTC. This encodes CAWSARASGRWNEQFF.

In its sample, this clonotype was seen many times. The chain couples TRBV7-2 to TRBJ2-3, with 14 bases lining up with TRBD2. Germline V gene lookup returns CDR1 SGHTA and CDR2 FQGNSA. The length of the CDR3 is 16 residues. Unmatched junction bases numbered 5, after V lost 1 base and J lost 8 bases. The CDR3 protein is CASSLGPGLAGVTQYF. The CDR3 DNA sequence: TGTGCCAGCAGCTTAGGGCCGGGACTAGCGGGAGTTACGCAGTATTTT.

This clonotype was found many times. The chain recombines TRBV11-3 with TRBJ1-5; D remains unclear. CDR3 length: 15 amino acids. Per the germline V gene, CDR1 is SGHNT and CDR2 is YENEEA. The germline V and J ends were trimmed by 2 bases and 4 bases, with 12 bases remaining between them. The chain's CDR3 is CASSLQGLPNQPQHF. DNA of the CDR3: TGTGCCAGCAGCTTACAAGGACTGCCGAATCAGCCCCAGCATTTT.

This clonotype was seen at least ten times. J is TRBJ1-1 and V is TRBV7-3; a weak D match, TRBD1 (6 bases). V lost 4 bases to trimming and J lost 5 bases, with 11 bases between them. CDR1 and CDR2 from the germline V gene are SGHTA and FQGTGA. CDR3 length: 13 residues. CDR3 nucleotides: TGTGCCAGCAGCTCTATAACAGGGACTGAAGCTTTCTTT. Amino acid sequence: CASSSITGTEAFF. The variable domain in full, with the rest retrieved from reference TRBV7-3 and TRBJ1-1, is GAGVSQTPSNKVTEKGKYVELRCDPISGHTALYWYRQSLGQGPEFLIYFQGTGAADDSGLPNDRFFAVRPEGSVSTLKIQRTERGDSAVYLCASSSITGTEAFFGQGTRLTVV.

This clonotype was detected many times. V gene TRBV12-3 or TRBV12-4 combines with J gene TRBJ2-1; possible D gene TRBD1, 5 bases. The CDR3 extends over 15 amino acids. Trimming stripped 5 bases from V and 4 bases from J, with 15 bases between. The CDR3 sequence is CASSLQGPTYNEQFF. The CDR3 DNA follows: TGTGCCAGCAGTCTGCAGGGCCCTACTTACAATGAGCAGTTCTTC.

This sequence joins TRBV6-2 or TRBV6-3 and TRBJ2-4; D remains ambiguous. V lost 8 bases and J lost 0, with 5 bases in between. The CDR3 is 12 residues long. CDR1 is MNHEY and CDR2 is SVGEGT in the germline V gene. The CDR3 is CASSQAKNIQYF. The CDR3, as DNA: TGTGCCAGCTCGCAAGCCAAAAACATTCAGTACTTC.

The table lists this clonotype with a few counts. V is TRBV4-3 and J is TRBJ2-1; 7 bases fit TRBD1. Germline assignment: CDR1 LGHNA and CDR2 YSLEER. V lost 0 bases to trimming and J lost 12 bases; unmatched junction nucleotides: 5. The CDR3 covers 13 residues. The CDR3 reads CASSQDWTGRQFF. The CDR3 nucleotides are TGCGCCAGCAGCCAAGATTGGACAGGCAGGCAGTTCTTC.

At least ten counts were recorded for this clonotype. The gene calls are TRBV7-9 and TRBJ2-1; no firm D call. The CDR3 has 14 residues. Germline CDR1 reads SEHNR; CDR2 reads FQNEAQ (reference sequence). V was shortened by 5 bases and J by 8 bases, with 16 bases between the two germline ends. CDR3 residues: CASSAPRILDEQFF. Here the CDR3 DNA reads TGTGCCAGCAGCGCGCCCCGCATCTTGGATGAGCAGTTCTTC.

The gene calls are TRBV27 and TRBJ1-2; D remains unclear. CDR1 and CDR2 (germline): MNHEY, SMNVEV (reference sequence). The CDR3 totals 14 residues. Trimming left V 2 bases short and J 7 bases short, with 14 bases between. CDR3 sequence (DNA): TGTGCCAGCAGTTTAGACGGACCTATTTCTGGCTACACCTTC. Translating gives CASSLDGPISGYTF.

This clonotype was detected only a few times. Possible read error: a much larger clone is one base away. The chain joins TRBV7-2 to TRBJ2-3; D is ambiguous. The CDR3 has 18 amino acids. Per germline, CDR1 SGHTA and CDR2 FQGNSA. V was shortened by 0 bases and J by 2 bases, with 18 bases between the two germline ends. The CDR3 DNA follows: TGTGCCAGCAGCTTAGCGAACCCCGCTTCGGCGCACACAGATACGCAGTATTTT. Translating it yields CASSLANPASAHTDTQYF.

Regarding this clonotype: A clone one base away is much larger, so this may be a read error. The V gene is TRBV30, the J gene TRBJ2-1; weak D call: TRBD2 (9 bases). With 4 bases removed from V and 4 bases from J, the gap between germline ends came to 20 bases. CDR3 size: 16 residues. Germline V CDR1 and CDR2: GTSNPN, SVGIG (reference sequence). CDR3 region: CAWTDRASGVYNEQFF. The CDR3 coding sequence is TGTGCCTGGACGGACAGGGCTAGCGGGGTTTACAATGAGCAGTTCTTC.

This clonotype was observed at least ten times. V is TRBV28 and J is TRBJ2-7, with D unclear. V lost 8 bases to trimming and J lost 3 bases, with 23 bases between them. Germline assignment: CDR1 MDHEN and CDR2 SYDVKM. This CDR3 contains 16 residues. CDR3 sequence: CASDTPGSRLRYEQYF. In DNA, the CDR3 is TGTGCCAGCGATACCCCCGGCAGTAGACTCCGCTACGAGCAGTACTTC.

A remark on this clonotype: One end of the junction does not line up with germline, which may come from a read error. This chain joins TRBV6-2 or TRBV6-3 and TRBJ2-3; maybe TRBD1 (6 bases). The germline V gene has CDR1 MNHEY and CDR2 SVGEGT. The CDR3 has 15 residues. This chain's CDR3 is CAGSYGGRAPDTQYF. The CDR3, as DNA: TGTGCCGGCAGTTATGGGGGCAGGGCCCCAGATACGCAGTATTTT.

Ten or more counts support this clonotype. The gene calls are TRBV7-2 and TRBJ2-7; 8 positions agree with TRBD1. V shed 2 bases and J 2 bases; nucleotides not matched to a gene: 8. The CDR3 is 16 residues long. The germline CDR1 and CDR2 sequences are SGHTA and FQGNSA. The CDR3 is CASSLFGTGTPYEQYF. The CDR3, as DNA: TGTGCCAGCAGCTTATTCGGGACAGGTACCCCCTACGAGCAGTACTTC.

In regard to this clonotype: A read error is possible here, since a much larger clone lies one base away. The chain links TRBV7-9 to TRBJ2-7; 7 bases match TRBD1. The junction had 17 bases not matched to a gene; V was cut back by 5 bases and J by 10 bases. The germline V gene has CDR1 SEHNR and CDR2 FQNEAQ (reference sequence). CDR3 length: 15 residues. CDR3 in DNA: TGTGCCAGCAGCAAAACAGGGGTTCCGGAAGAGGCCCAGTACTTC. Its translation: CASSKTGVPEEAQYF.

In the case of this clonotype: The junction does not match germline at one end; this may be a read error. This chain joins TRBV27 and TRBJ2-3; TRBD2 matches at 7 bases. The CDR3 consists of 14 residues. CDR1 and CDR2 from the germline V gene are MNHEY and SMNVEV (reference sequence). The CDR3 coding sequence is TGTACCAGCAGTCCGGGACTAAGGAAAGATACGCAGTATTTT. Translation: CTSSPGLRKDTQYF.

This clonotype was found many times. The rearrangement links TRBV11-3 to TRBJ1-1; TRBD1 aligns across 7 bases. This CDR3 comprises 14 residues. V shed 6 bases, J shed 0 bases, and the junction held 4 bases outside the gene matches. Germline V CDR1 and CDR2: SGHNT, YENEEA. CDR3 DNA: TGTGCCAGCAGTCAGGGGGAGATGAACACTGAAGCTTTCTTT. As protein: CASSQGEMNTEAFF.

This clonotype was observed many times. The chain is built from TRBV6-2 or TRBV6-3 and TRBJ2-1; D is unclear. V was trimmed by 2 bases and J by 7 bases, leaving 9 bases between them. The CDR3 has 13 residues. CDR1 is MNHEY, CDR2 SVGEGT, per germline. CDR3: CASSYLGRNEQFF. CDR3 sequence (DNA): TGTGCCAGCAGTTACCTGGGAAGGAATGAGCAGTTCTTC.

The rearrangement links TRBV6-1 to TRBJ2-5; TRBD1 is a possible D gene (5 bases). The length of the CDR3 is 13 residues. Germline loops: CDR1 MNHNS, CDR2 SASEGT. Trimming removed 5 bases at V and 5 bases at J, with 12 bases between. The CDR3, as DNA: TGTGCCAGCAGTATCTTACAGGCGGAGACCCAGTACTTC. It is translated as CASSILQAETQYF.

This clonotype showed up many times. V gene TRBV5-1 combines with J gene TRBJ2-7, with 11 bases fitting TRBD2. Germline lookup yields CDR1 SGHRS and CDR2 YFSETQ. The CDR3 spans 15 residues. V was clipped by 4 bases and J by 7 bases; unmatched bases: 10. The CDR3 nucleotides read TGCGCCAGCAGCCCAGGACTAGCGGGTTATTTAGAGCAGTACTTC. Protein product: CASSPGLAGYLEQYF.

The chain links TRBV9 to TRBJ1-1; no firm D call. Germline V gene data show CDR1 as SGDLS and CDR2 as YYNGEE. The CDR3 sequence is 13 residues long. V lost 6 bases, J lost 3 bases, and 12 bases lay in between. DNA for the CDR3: TGTGCCAGCACCAACGACGTAGACACTGAAGCTTTCTTT. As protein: CASTNDVDTEAFF.